This TCR beta chain derives from a study of T cells in Graves' hyperthyroidism and ophthalmopathy. This clonotype was seen repeatedly, ten times or more. Its target is unknown. The study left out patients who had uncontrolled infection, other autoimmune disease, pregnancy or lactation. Orbital computed tomography and thyroid ultrasound, together with serum TRAb and thyroxine and clinical symptoms, were used for diagnoses. Germline V gene data show CDR1 as LGHDT and CDR2 as YNNKEL (reference sequence). Trimming removed 2 bases at V and 4 bases at J, with 13 bases between. This CDR3 spans 15 amino acids. Study outcomes and limitations: The blood repertoire included most of the expanded thyroid clonotypes above 0.001. Ophthalmopathy and stable hyperthyroidism were told apart by a 13 V-J model.

It was RNA transcripts that yielded the amplified TCR beta CDR3 regions. HTBI primers were used for first-round RT-PCR of the TCR CDR3. TCRdb re-derived calls from the multiplex PCR reads in MiXCR, one entry per CDR3 protein. The data show hundreds of thousands of distinct CDR3 sequences, roughly 13% seen once. Sequenced input: blood. This receptor was taken from a woman between 18 and 30 years old with Graves' hyperthyroidism. V and J are TRBV3-1 and TRBJ2-3; D is tentatively TRBD1 or TRBD2 (6 bases each). CDR3 DNA: TGTGCCAGCAGCCAACTTGACGGGGGCTCAGATACGCAGTATTTT. Protein product: CASSQLDGGSDTQYF.